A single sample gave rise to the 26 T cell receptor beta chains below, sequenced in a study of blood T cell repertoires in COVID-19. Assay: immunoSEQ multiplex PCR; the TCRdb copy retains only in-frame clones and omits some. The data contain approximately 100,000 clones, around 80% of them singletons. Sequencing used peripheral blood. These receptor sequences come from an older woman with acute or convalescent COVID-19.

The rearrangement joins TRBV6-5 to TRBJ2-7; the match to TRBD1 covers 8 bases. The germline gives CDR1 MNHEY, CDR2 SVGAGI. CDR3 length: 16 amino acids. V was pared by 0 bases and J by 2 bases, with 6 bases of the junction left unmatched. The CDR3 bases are TGTGCCAGCAGTTACTCCTTCGGGACAGGCCCCTACGAGCAGTACTTC. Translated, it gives CASSYSFGTGPYEQYF.

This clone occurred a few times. The DNA for the CDR3 is TGTGCCAGTCTCCCTTCGGCGGGGGGGCCGGCTGAGCAGTTCTTC. Its translation is CASLPSAGGPAEQFF. The chain couples TRBV7-9 to TRBJ2-1; 9 bases map to TRBD2. The length of the CDR3 is 15 residues. Germline CDR1 is SEHNR and CDR2 is FQNEAQ (reference sequence). Trimming took 9 bases from V and 9 from J; bases not matched to a gene: 15.

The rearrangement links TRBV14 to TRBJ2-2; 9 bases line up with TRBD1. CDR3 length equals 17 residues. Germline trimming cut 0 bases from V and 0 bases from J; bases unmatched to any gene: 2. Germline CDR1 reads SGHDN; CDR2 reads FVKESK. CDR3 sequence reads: CASSQDRQGANTGELFF. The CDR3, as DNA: TGTGCCAGCAGCCAAGATCGACAGGGGGCGAACACCGGGGAGCTGTTTTTT.

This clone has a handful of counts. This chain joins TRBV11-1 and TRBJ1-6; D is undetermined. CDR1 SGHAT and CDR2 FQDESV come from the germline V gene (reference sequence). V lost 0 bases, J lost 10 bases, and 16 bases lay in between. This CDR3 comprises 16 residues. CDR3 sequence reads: CASSLAPGPEESPLHF. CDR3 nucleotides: TGTGCCAGCAGCTTAGCTCCCGGGCCGGAGGAATCACCCCTCCACTTT.

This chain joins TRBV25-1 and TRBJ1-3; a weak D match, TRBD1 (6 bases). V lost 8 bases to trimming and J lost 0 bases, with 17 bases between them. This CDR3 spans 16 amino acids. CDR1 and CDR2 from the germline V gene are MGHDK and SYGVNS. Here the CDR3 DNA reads TGTGCCAGCTCTGGGGGGGGCCCCTTCTCTGGAAACACCATATATTTT. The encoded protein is CASSGGGPFSGNTIYF.

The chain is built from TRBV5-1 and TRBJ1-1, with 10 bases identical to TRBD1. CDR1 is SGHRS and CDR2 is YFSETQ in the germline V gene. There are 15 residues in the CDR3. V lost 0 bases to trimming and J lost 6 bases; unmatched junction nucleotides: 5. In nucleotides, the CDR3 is TGCGCCAGCAGCTTGGGACAGGGGGCAGGCGCTGAAGCTTTCTTT. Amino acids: CASSLGQGAGAEAFF. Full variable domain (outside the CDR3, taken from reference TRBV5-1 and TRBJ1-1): KAGVTQTPRYLIKTRGQQVTLSCSPISGHRSVSWYQQTPGQGLQFLFEYFSETQRNKGNFPGRFSGRQFSNSRSEMNVSTLELGDSALYLCASSLGQGAGAEAFFGQGTRLTVV.

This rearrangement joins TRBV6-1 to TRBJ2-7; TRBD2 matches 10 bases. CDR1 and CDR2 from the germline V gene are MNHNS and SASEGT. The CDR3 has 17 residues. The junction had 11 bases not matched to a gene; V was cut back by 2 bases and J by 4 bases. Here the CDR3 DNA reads TGTGCCAGCAGTGAAATTTACGAAACTAGCGGGAAGTACGAGCAGTACTTC. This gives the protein CASSEIYETSGKYEQYF.

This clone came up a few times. CDR3 in amino acids: CASSPERQFSGNTIYF. The CDR3 coding sequence is TGTGCCAGCAGCCCCGAAAGACAGTTCTCTGGAAACACCATATATTTT. This chain links TRBV3-1 (or the pseudogene TRBV3-2) with TRBJ1-3; D perhaps matches TRBD1 (5 bases). This CDR3 spans 16 amino acids. V was pared by 4 bases and J by 0 bases, with 13 bases between. The germline V gene has CDR1 LGHDT and CDR2 YNNKEL (reference sequence).

The CDR3 bases are TGTGCCAGCAGTCTCCCTCCCCAGAGCACAGATACGCAGTATTTT. This sequence encodes CASSLPPQSTDTQYF. The J gene is TRBJ2-3, the V gene TRBV28; D call uncertain. Germline V gene sequence: CDR1 MDHEN, CDR2 SYDVKM. The CDR3 is 15 residues long. V was cut by 5 bases and J by 0 bases, with 12 bases left in between.

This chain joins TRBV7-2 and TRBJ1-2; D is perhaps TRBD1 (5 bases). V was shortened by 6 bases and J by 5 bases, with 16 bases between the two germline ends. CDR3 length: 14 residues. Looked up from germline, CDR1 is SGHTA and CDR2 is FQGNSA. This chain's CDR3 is CASRDNRSGYGYTF. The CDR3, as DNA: TGTGCCAGCAGGGACAACAGGTCCGGGTATGGCTACACCTTC.

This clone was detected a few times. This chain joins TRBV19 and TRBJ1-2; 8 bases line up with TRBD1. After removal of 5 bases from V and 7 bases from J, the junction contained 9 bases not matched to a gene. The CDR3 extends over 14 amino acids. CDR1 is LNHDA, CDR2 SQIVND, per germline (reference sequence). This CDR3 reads CASSLDRGFRGYTF. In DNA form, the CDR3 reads TGTGCCAGTAGTCTCGACAGGGGTTTTCGTGGCTACACCTTC.

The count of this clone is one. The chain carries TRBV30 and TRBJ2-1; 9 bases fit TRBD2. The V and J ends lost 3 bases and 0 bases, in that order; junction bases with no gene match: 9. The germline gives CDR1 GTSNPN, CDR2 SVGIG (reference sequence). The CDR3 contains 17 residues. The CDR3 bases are TGTGCCTGGAGGTCACTAGCGGGCCAGAGCTCCTACAATGAGCAGTTCTTC. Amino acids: CAWRSLAGQSSYNEQFF.

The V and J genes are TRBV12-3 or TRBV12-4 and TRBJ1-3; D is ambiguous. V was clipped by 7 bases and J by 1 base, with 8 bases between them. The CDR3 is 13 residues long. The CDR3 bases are TGTGCCAGCACCGAGCCATCTGGAAACACCATATATTTT. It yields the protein CASTEPSGNTIYF.

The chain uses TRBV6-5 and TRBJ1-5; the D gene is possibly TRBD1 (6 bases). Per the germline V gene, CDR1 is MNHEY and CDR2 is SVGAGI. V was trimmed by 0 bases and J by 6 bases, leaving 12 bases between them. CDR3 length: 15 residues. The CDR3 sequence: CASSYSFRGGQPQHF. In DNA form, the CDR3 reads TGTGCCAGCAGTTACTCGTTCAGGGGTGGTCAGCCCCAGCATTTT.

The CDR3 spells CASSPPDGCKNIQYF. In DNA form, the CDR3 reads TGCGCCAGCAGCCCCCCCGACGGGTGCAAAAACATTCAGTACTTC. The V and J genes are TRBV23-1 and TRBJ2-4; D is unresolved. TRBV23-1 is designated an ORF whose function remains uncertain. The CDR3 is 15 residues long. The ends were cut back, 6 bases at V and 3 bases at J, with 15 bases in the middle.

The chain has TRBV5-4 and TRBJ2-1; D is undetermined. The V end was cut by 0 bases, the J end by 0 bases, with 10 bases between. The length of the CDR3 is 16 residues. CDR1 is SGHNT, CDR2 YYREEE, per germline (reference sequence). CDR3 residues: CASSLALVSSYNEQFF. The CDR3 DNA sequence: TGTGCCAGCAGCTTGGCCCTGGTGAGCTCCTACAATGAGCAGTTCTTC.

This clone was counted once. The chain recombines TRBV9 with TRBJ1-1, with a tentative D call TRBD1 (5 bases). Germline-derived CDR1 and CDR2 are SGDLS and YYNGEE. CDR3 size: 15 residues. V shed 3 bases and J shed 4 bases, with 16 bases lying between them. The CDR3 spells CASSGPFPGLTEAFF. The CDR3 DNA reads TGTGCCAGCAGCGGCCCTTTTCCAGGGCTCACTGAAGCTTTCTTT.

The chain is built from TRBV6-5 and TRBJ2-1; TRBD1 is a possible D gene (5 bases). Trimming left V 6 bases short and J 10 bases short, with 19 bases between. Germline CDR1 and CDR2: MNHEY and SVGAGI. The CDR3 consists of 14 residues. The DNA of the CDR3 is TGTGCCAGCAGATCGACAGTGGGATCGGGCGAGCAGTTCTTC. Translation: CASRSTVGSGEQFF.

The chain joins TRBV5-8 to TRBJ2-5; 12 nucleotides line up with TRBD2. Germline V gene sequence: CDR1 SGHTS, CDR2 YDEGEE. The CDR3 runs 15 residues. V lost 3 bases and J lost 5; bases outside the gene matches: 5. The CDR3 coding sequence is TGTGCCAGCAGCTGGCTAGCGGGAGGGCAGGAGACCCAGTACTTC. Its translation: CASSWLAGGQETQYF.

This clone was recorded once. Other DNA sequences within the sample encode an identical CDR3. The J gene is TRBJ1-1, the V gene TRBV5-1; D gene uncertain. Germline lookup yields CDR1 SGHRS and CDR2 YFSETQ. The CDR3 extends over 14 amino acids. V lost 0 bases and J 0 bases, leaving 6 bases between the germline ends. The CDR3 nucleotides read TGCGCCAGCAGCTTGGACAGAATGAACACTGAAGCTTTCTTT. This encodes CASSLDRMNTEAFF.

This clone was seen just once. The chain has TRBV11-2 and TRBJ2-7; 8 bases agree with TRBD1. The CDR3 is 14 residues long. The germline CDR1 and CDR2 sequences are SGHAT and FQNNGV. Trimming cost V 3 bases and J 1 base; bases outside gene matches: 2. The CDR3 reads CASSLRDRSYEQYF. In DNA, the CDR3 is TGTGCCAGCAGCTTGAGGGACAGGTCCTACGAGCAGTACTTC.

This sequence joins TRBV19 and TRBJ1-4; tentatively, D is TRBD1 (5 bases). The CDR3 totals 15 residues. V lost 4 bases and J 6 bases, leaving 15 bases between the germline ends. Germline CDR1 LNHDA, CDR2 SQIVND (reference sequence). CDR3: CASSRDSIGDEKLFF. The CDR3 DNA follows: TGTGCCAGTAGTAGAGACAGCATCGGGGATGAAAAACTGTTTTTT.

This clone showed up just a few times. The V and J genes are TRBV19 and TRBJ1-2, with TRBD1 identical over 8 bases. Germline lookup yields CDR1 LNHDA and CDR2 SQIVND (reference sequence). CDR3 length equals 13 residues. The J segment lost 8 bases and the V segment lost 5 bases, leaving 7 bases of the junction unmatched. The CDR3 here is CASSAQGAGGYTF. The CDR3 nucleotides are TGTGCCAGTAGTGCTCAGGGGGCGGGAGGCTACACCTTC.

CDR3 DNA sequence: TGTGCTAGTGGTTTGGTAACCTTTTCACTAGCGGGAGGCTACGAGCAGTACTTC. It is translated as CASGLVTFSLAGGYEQYF. This chain links TRBV12-5 with TRBJ2-7, with TRBD2 matching 12 bases. Losses at the gene ends were 0 bases for V and 3 bases for J; bases not matched to a gene: 9. The CDR3 is 18 residues long. Germline V gene sequence: CDR1 LGHNT, CDR2 FRNRAP.

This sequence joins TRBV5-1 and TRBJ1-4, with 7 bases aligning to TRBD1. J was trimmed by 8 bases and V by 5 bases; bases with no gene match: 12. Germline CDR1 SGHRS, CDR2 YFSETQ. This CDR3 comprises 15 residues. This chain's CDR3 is CASRERQGQGEKLFF. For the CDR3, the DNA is TGCGCCAGCAGGGAGCGACAGGGCCAAGGAGAAAAACTGTTTTTT.

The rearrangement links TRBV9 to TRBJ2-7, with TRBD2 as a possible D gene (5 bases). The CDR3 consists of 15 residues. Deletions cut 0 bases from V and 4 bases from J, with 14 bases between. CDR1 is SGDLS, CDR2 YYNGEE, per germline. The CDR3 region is CASSVDEGRGYEQYF. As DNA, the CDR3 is TGTGCCAGCAGCGTAGATGAGGGTCGCGGGTACGAGCAGTACTTC.